This T cell receptor beta chain comes out of a study of regulatory T cells in long-lasting Graves disease (dated by TCRdb to about 2021). Concerning the study at large: Antithyroid drugs had been taken for less than 3 months by newly diagnosed Graves' disease patients. Persistent Graves' disease patients were compared with newly diagnosed Graves' disease patients by peripheral blood TCR sequencing and RNA sequencing. A total of around 35 samples were covered by TCR sequencing, comprising approximately 13 persistent and around 20 newly diagnosed Graves' disease patients. The study took place in China and was registered as a clinical trial.

The library was prepared using multiplex PCR. Data came from an Illumina HiSeq 4000. iRepertoire HTBI primers and Arm-PCR amplification of CDR3 regions were used to construct TCR beta libraries. Gel purification was performed on PCR products prior to sequencing. As for the authors' bioinformatics: Gene usage analysis of CDR3 amino acid clonotypes relied on the approximately 68 TRBV and fewer than 15 TRBJ segments identified across samples. Filtered high-quality paired reads were merged into contigs using COPE and FqMerger. BLAST was used to align contigs to the IMGT TRBV, TRBD and TRBJ reference genes, and CDR3 was defined following IMGT. Any clonotype with a frequency above 0.1% was classified as a highly expanded clone. Repertoire diversity was measured by Shannon entropy, and V-J evenness by the Gini coefficient. A clonotype found in more than one individual was treated as public. TCRdb reanalyzed the raw reads on its own, using fastp at Q25 for trimming and MiXCR for clone calling, and kept in-frame beta chains. Rows are unified per CDR3 protein, each entry keeping the most common DNA and genes. The V and J calls shown here were made by TCRdb, not taken from the authors' results. The sample table shows 680,000 or so distinct CDR3 sequences, and approximately 15% are seen once. In total, the top ten clones hold 18% of the sample.

This specimen's time point label, interpreted: newly diagnosed GD, antithyroid drugs for less than 3 months. RNA was extracted from PBMCs in TRIzol for both TCR sequencing and RNA sequencing. The diagnosis of Graves' disease followed American Thyroid Association guidelines. The patients came from an endocrinology department in Xi'an, China. Each patient gave 7.5 to 10 milliliters of peripheral blood, collected in an EDTA anticoagulant tube. PBMCs were isolated by Ficoll Paque Plus density gradient separation without further T cell sorting. RNA quality was checked with an Agilent 2100 Bioanalyzer and agarose gel, and concentration with a NanoDrop 2000. This clonotype was counted a few times. Its antigen remains undetermined. The input lacks base qualities; no much larger clone sits a single base away. The CDR3 numbers 13 residues from cysteine through phenylalanine. The entry retains the CDR3 DNA only, 39 bases that are in frame from base 1. Deletion took 1 base off V and 3 bases off J, with a span of 8 bases between the germline ends. As encoded in the germline V gene, CDR1 is SGHRS while CDR2 is YFSETQ.

What the study reported, not specific to this receptor: The authors acknowledged the small sample size as a limitation that may reduce accuracy. Peripheral blood alone was examined, since thyroid tissue, which constituted the primary lesion, could not be accessed. Persistent patients shared more public clonotypes among themselves (around 2,500) than newly diagnosed patients did (nearly 1,000). Persistent Graves' disease patients showed lower TCR Shannon entropy and fewer highly expanded clones than newly diagnosed patients, suggesting clonal expansion. Preferential use of TRBV28, TRBJ1-2 and TRBJ2-5 was observed in persistent disease, whereas TRBV20-1 and TRBJ2-1 were favored in newly diagnosed disease. Sequencing and analysis were limited to the TCR beta chain.

The same data also contributed to another study, on T cells in Graves' hyperthyroidism and ophthalmopathy. According to the second study: A patient counted as having stable Graves' hyperthyroidism if no progression to ophthalmopathy occurred over 18 months of follow-up. Hyperthyroidism patients were newly diagnosed, with disease duration under 2 months, and aged 18 to 65 years. Patients with uncontrolled infections, other autoimmune diseases, pregnancy or lactation were excluded. Diagnoses were based on clinical symptoms, serum thyroxine and TRAb, thyroid ultrasound and orbital computed tomography. A first-round RT-PCR of the TCR CDR3 used the HTBI primer set with the Qiagen OneStep RT-PCR kit. Blood samples also contained most of the expanded thyroid clonotypes (frequency above 0.001), which suggests that blood repertoires may reflect thyroid immune responses. A 13 V-J signature model separated ophthalmopathy from stable hyperthyroidism, with around 90% sensitivity and approximately 81% specificity in cross-validation and 80%/75% in testing. In validation, the model predicted progression to ophthalmopathy with approximately 70% sensitivity and approximately 78% specificity, a median of around 6.6 months before onset. To identify TCR V-J signatures that set the groups apart, the researchers used a discovery cohort of 100 patients, made up of about 44 with Graves' ophthalmopathy and 55 to 65 with stable Graves' hyperthyroidism. Prospective prediction of ophthalmopathy was tested in an independent validation cohort consisting of about 19 hyperthyroidism patients and about 17 patients who later progressed to ophthalmopathy. The roughly 90 discovery patients were divided at random into training and test sets in a 7:3 ratio. In several Graves' hyperthyroidism patients, the study also compared T-cell repertoires from thyroid tissue with T-cell repertoires from blood. Once sampling was done, hyperthyroidism patients were given methimazole at a starting dose of 30 mg daily, whereas ophthalmopathy patients were given high-dose intravenous methylprednisolone. Libraries were constructed in a second round of multiplex PCR, after which size selection and purification were performed. Libraries were sequenced paired-end with 100 bp reads on an Illumina HiSeq2000. SOAPnuke was used to process the raw data, throwing out any read that contained adapters or uncalled bases, had a mean Phred below 15, or lacked an exact constant-primer or identifier match. High-quality paired reads were merged using COPE v1.2.5, and each unique nucleotide sequence was defined as a clonotype. Clonotypes were aligned to IMGT TRBV, TRBD and TRBJ reference segments using MiTCR v1.1. The analysis included only V-J combinations with a frequency above 0.0001, which together covered around 99% of the repertoires. A TCS score was defined as the ratio between F50 (clonal expansion) and ExV (chaos), using BLOSUM62-based TCRdist between CDR3 peptides within each V-J. Welch's t-statistics and random forest reduced fewer than 550 V-J features to 10 to 15, which were used in a naive Bayes classifier (R e1071). Sample size was not statistically predetermined, and blinding of investigators to group allocation was not performed. According to the paper, TCR Vbeta CDR3 sequencing was carried out on approximately 140 peripheral blood samples, which came from 40 to 45 ophthalmopathy, under 85 hyperthyroidism and some 17 progressor patients.

This material consisted of peripheral blood mononuclear cells (PBMCs), taken at new diagnosis, from a patient treated with antithyroid drugs. The chain is made from TRBV5-1 and TRBJ2-7; no D gene call is confident. This TCR was recovered from a woman aged 25-40 years with Graves disease. Donor details come from another sample of the same person, matched by shared clones. CDR3 loop: CASSLTSYYEQYF. DNA sequence: TGCGCCAGCAGCTTGACTTCGTACTACGAGCAGTACTTC.